The sequence of this TCR beta chain was determined in a study of cytomegalovirus exposure and HLA in healthy donors. Overall study context: Of roughly 360 genotyped donors, roughly 76% grouped in the Caucasian-associated ancestry cluster.

Germline-derived CDR1 and CDR2 are LGHNT and FRNRAP. The ends were cut back, 1 base at V and 4 bases at J, with 7 bases in the middle. This CDR3 comprises 13 residues. Notes on the study in general: Several top significant clusters appeared, in a later analysis, to be linked to common viral pathogens. Overall, around 160 TCR beta chains were annotated as cytomegalovirus-associated.

Comments on this clone: Its target is not known.

In the PCR, 60 Vbeta and 13 Jbeta primers were used. Some clones are missing from TCRdb's copy, which holds only in-frame ones; the method was immunoSEQ multiplex PCR. This table holds approximately 100,000 clones, about 75% found once. This receptor was identified in a man aged 50 to 60 in good health and CMV-seronegative. This chain uses TRBV12-5 with TRBJ1-1; D may be TRBD1 (5 bases). The sample consisted of PBMCs. As DNA, the CDR3 is TGTGCTAGTGGTTTGGGGGGCTCCACTGAAGCTTTCTTT. Its translation: CASGLGGSTEAFF.